This T cell receptor (beta chain) was documented in a study of B cell selection in AIRE deficiency. Study-level points and caveats: With only TCRbeta sequenced, less than 45% of shared healthy Treg sequences overlapped Tconv. About 33% of healthy-donor shared Treg TCRbeta sequences appeared in patient Tconv cells. Of 3,000 to 4,500 shared Treg TCRbeta sequences, around 32% were healthy-only, about 8.6% patient-only.

Using immunoSEQ multiplex PCR, the repertoire was profiled, and TCRdb retains in-frame clones only, with some absent. The sample holds about 19,000 clones, 93% seen once. Looked up from germline, CDR1 is MDHEN and CDR2 is SYDVKM. The CDR3 is made up of 14 amino acids. V was clipped by 2 bases and J by 4 bases, with 9 bases between them. The regulatory T cell sort gate was CD4+CD25hiCD127low/negative. Controls came from healthy donors unrelated to patients. With regard to this clone: Antigen: not known.

The rearrangement joins TRBV28 to TRBJ2-1, with no clear D. The specimen sequenced was CD4+CD25+ Tregs sorted from PBMCs. The sequence derives from a human donor in good health. CDR3 amino acids: CASSLINQYNEQFF. DNA of the CDR3: TGTGCCAGCAGTTTAATTAATCAATACAATGAGCAGTTCTTC.